The subject of this entry is one T cell receptor beta chain. Its antigen is not known. The CDR3 is 16 amino acids. Per germline, CDR1 SGHRS and CDR2 YFSETQ. V lost 5 bases, J lost 3 bases, and 20 bases lay in between. The data are from a study of shared clonotypes between healthy human individuals. Overall study context: CD4 naive and memory got three plates each, CD8 naive two, CD8 memory one.

TCRdb's copy holds only in-frame clones and misses some; the assay was immunoSEQ multiplex PCR. The profile shows fewer than 2.5 million clones, approximately 94% of them singletons. Findings and limits, study-wide: Clonotype sharing across a few donors was observed for approximately 5% of naive CD4 clonotypes.

This chain links TRBV5-1 with TRBJ1-2, with TRBD1 as a possible D gene (6 bases). Material: naive CD4+ T cells from PBMCs. The subset was: CD45RA+ positively selected. The TCR sequence derives from a man aged 18 to 29 in good health. Some clones in this sample may be carry-over from other donors' samples. CDR3 DNA: TGCGCCAGCAGACCACTTTTCGGGGGGCTTGACTATGGCTACACCTTC. Encoded protein: CASRPLFGGLDYGYTF.